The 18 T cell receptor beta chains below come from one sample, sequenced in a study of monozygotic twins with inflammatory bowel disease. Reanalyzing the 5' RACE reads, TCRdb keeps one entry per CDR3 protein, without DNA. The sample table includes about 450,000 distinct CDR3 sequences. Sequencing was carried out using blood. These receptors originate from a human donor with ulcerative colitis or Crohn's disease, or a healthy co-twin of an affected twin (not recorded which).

The CDR3 is CASSLGLAGGLAAEQYF. The chain uses TRBV5-5 and TRBJ2-7; the TCRdb D gene call, TRBD2, has no DNA to confirm it. This CDR3 comprises 17 residues. Germline assignment: CDR1 SGHKS and CDR2 YYEKEE (reference sequence).

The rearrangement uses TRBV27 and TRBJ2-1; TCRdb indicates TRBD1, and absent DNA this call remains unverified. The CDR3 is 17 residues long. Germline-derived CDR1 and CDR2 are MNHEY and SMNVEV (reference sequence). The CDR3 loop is CASSLFRGDGDYNEQFF.

CDR3 region: CASSYSSYTGELFF. The chain has TRBV6-5 and TRBJ2-2. This CDR3 spans 14 amino acids. Germline values: CDR1 MNHEY, CDR2 SVGAGI.

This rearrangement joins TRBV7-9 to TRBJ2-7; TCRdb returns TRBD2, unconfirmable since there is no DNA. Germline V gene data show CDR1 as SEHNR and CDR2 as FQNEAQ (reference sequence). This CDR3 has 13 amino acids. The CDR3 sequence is CASTRTVGDEQYF. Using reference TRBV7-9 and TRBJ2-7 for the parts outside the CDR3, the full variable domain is DTGVSQNPRHKITKRGQNVTFRCDPISEHNRLYWYRQTLGQGPEFLTYFQNEAQLEKSRLLSDRFSAERPKGSFSTLEIQRTEQGDSAMYLCASTRTVGDEQYFGPGTRLTVT.

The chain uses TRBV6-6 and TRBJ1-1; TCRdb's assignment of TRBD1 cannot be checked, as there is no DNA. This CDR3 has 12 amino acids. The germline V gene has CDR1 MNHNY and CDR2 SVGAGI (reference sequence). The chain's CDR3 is CASSRGDTEAFF.

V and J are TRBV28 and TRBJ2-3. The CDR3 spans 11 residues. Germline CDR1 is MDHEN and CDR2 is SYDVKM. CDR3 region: CASQSTDTQYF.

CDR3 residues: CASSTSQGSGYTF. The chain carries TRBV6-5 and TRBJ1-2; TCRdb calls TRBD1, which cannot be checked without DNA. The CDR3 has 13 amino acids. CDR1 is MNHEY, CDR2 SVGAGI, per germline.

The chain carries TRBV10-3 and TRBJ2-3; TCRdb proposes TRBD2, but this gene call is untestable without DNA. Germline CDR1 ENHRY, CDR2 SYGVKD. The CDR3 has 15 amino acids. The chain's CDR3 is CAIRSGGSYTDTQYF.

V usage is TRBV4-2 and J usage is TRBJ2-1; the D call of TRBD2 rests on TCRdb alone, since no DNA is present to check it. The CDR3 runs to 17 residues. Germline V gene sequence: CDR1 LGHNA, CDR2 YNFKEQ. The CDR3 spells CASSQVGSGGLGNEQFF.

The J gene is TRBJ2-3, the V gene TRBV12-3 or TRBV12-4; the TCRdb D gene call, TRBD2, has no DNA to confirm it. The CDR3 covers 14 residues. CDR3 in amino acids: CASRQREKSDTQYF.

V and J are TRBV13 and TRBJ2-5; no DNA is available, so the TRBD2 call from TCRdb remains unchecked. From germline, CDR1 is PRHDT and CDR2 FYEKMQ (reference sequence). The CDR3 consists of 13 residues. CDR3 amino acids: CASSEGPKETQYF. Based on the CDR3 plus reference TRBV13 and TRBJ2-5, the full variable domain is AAGVIQSPRHLIKEKRETATLKCYPIPRHDTVYWYQQGPGQDPQFLISFYEKMQSDKGSIPDRFSAQQFSDYHSELNMSSLELGDSALYFCASSEGPKETQYFGPGTRLLVL.

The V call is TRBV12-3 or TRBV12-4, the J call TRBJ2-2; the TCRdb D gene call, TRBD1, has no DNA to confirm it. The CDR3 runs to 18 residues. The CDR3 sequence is CASIRRGTRPLNTGELFF.

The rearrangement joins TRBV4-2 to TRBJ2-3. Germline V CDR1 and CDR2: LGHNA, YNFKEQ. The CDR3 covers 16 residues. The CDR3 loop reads CASSQEGRGWSDTQYF.

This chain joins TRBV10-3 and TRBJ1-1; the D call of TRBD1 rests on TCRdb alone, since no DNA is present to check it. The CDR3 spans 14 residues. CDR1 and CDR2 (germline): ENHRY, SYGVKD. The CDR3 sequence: CAAGTGGLNTEAFF.

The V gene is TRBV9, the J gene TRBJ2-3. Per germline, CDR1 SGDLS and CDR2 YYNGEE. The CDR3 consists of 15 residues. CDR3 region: CASSVEGLGTDTQYF.

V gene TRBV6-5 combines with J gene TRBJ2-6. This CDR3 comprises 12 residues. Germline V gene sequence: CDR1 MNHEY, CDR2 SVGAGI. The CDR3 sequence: CASSGGANVLTF.

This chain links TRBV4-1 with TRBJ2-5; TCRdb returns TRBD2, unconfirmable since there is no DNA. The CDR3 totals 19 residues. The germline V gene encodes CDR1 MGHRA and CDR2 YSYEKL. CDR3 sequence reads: CASSQEGGVSGAPRETQYF.

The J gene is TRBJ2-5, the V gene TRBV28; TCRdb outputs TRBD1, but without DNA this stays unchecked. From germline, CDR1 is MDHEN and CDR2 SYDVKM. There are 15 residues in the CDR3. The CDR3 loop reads CASSLSGIGGETQYF.